The rows below give T cell receptor beta chains drawn from one sample of a study of post-analysis software for immune sequencing data. TCRdb passed the PCR reads through MiXCR, listing each CDR3 protein once. The sample contains 740,000 or so distinct CDR3 sequences, roughly half of which appear only once. Sequencing was performed on blood. Receptors were obtained from a girl aged 5-17 years with multiple sclerosis. The CDR3 runs from the conserved cysteine through the conserved F or W. D genes are given only for firm matches. For some rows the clone size is stated as once, few or many, or as a class when expanded; others skip it.

J,size,V,D,DNA,CDR3
TRBJ2-1,.,TRBV3-1,TRBD2,TGTGCCAGCAGTCGCACTAGCGGGGGGCCCCGGACCTACAATGAGCAGTTCTTC,CASSRTSGGPRTYNEQFF
TRBJ1-2,.,TRBV3-1,.,TGTGCCAGCAGCCAAGAGGGACTGGGTATCCATGGCTACACCTTC,CASSQEGLGIHGYTF
TRBJ2-3,.,TRBV5-1,TRBD2,TGCGCCAGCAGCTTGGAGCCTAGCGGGGGGCCAGATACGCAGTATTTT,CASSLEPSGGPDTQYF
TRBJ1-1,few,TRBV5-1,.,TGCGCCAGCAGCGCCGCCCTAGGGAACACTGAAGCTTTCTTT,CASSAALGNTEAFF
TRBJ2-5,.,TRBV19,.,TGTGCCAGTAGTATCCTCTTCCCGGCGGGGGAGACCCAGTACTTC,CASSILFPAGETQYF
TRBJ2-7,once,TRBV27,TRBD2,TGTGCCAGCAGTTCGTCGGGACTAGCGGGAGGTCTCGAGCAGTACTTC,CASSSSGLAGGLEQYF
TRBJ1-6,.,TRBV5-1,TRBD1,TGCGCCAGCAGGGGACAGGAGAATTCACCCCTCCACTTT,CASRGQENSPLHF
TRBJ2-2,.,TRBV30,.,TGTGCCTGGAGTTCTGAGGTTGGCACCGGGGAGCTGTTTTTT,CAWSSEVGTGELFF
TRBJ1-6,few,TRBV12-3/TRBV12-4,.,.,CASSSSTGIGSPLHF
TRBJ2-6,.,TRBV13,.,TGTGCCAGCAGCGTGCTCTTTAGATCCTCTGGGGCCAACGTCCTGACTTTC,CASSVLFRSSGANVLTF
TRBJ2-1,.,TRBV7-8,.,TGTGCCAGCAGCTTAGCATGGGGAACGCACTACAATGAGCAGTTCTTC,CASSLAWGTHYNEQFF
TRBJ1-2,few,TRBV29-1,.,TGCAGCGTTGTACGTAAGAATTCAGGGTCTGGCTACACCTTC,CSVVRKNSGSGYTF